This T cell receptor beta chain was found in a study of T cells in Graves' hyperthyroidism and ophthalmopathy. Study-level background: Initial diagnosis, before any treatment, was when peripheral blood was collected.

The CDR3 regions of TCR beta were amplified from RNA transcripts. The HTBI primer set served for first-round RT-PCR of the TCR CDR3. TCRdb redid the calling of the multiplex PCR reads with MiXCR, one entry per CDR3 protein. The data contain 300,000 or so distinct CDR3 sequences, 15% to 20% of them singletons. The PBMCs studied were ones that came from approximately 9.9 ml fresh peripheral blood. Notes on this clonotype: Its specificity is unknown.

Overall study findings and caveats: Most thyroid clonotypes expanded above 0.001 appeared in blood too. Ophthalmopathy and stable hyperthyroidism were told apart by a 13 V-J model.

Sequencing was performed on blood. The TCR sequence derives from a woman in her 50s with Graves' hyperthyroidism.

The CDR3 protein is CASSQRDRGYGEAFF. Written as DNA, the CDR3 is TGTGCCAGCAGTCAGCGGGACAGGGGGTATGGTGAAGCTTTCTTT. This rearrangement joins TRBV6-1 to TRBJ1-1; 11 bases match TRBD1. Germline CDR1 MNHNS, CDR2 SASEGT. The CDR3 has 15 residues. The trim removed 5 bases at V and 7 bases at J, leaving 9 bases unmatched.